This TCR beta chain came from a study of blood T cell repertoires in COVID-19. Study summary: PBMCs, B-cell-depleted T cells, or T cells were the source of the cDNA or gDNA that made up the material.

After removal of 8 bases from V and 0 bases from J, the junction contained 3 bases not matched to a gene. Germline CDR1 and CDR2: LNHDA and SQIVND (reference sequence). The CDR3 is 13 residues long. The authors' processing: Reference gene primer amplification gave nucleated cell count estimates. Profiling relied on immunoSEQ multiplex PCR, and the TCRdb table lists in-frame clones only, not all of them. V and J calls and clone size are as listed in that table; D and trimming were resolved from the DNA. In the table there are around 50,000 clones, 84% of which are singletons. This TCR derives from a human donor in a cohort sampled during active COVID-19. Sequenced sample: peripheral blood. V and J are TRBV19 and TRBJ2-7; 8 nucleotides line up with TRBD1. CDR3 protein: CASGQGSSYEQYF. The DNA of the CDR3 is TGTGCCAGTGGACAGGGAAGCTCCTACGAGCAGTACTTC.